The 13 T cell receptor beta chains presented below share a single source sample, sequenced in a study of blood T cell repertoires in COVID-19 (dated by TCRdb to the early 2020s). The protocol used for the library was the immunoSEQ multiplex PCR assay. Not all clones reach the TCRdb copy of this immuneACCESS table, which keeps in-frame sequences only. Checked studies attribute under half of the gap to unresolved V genes and leave the rest unexplained. The sample has about 210,000 clones on record, approximately 75% of them singletons. The biggest ten clones account for 7.5% to 10% of the sample. The sample taken for sequencing was PBMCs or T cells enriched from blood (not recorded which). The receptor set was obtained from a man in his forties who had recovered from COVID-19.

V and J are TRBV3-1 (or the pseudogene TRBV3-2) and TRBJ1-2; TRBD1 matches 11 bases. V lost 4 bases, J lost 5 bases, and 6 bases stayed unmatched. CDR3 length: 15 amino acids. Germline CDR1 and CDR2: LGHDT and YNNKEL (reference sequence). CDR3 residues: CASSRSRDRGYGYTF. CDR3 coding DNA: TGTGCCAGCAGCCGCAGCCGGGACAGGGGGTATGGCTACACCTTC.

V gene TRBV5-4 combines with J gene TRBJ2-2; D gene ambiguous. This CDR3 is 15 amino acids long. The germline V gene encodes CDR1 SGHNT and CDR2 YYREEE (reference sequence). Trimming stripped 4 bases from V and 2 bases from J, with 12 bases between. CDR3 nucleotides: TGTGCCAGCAGCCATCCTGACTTCAACACCGGGGAGCTGTTTTTT. Residues: CASSHPDFNTGELFF.

CDR3 region: CASSYGDTEYF. The CDR3 DNA is TGTGCCAGCAGCTACGGGGACACAGAGTACTTC. The chain uses TRBV6-5 and TRBJ2-5, with D possibly matching TRBD1 (6 bases). This CDR3 is built from 11 residues. The germline gives CDR1 MNHEY, CDR2 SVGAGI. Between the trimmed V and J ends, which lost 6 bases and 12 bases, there was a span of 14 bases.

V and J are TRBV5-4 and TRBJ1-1; a weak D match, TRBD1 (5 bases). Trimming stripped 5 bases from V and 3 bases from J, with 11 bases between. Germline-derived CDR1 and CDR2 are SGHNT and YYREEE (reference sequence). This CDR3 region has 13 residues. The CDR3 DNA reads as TGTGCCAGCAGGCCTCAGGGATACACTGAAGCTTTCTTT. Its translation: CASRPQGYTEAFF.

The chain joins TRBV24-1 to TRBJ2-1, with D possibly being TRBD2 (6 bases). Germline lookup yields CDR1 KGHDR and CDR2 SFDVKD. Trimming stripped 4 bases from V and 6 bases from J, with 18 bases between. This CDR3 contains 16 residues. CDR3 DNA: TGTGCCACCAGTGACCCCTCCTCATTGGGGGGCAATGAGCAGTTCTTC. It yields the protein CATSDPSSLGGNEQFF.

The rearrangement joins TRBV28 to TRBJ2-7; possibly TRBD1 for D (5 bases). V lost 5 bases to trimming and J lost 0 bases, with 20 bases between them. The length of the CDR3 is 17 residues. Germline V CDR1 and CDR2: MDHEN, SYDVKM. CDR3 in DNA: TGTGCCAGCAGTCCTTCCGACAGTTCCCTTAGCTCCTACGAGCAGTACTTC. This gives the protein CASSPSDSSLSSYEQYF.

J is TRBJ2-1 and V is TRBV3-1 (or the pseudogene TRBV3-2); 8 positions match TRBD2. This CDR3 is 16 amino acids long. The V gene end was trimmed by 4 bases and the J gene end by 4 bases; junction bases not matched to a gene: 9. Germline V gene lookup returns CDR1 LGHDT and CDR2 YNNKEL (reference sequence). CDR3 loop: CASSPITSGAYNEQFF. The CDR3 DNA sequence: TGTGCCAGCAGCCCAATCACTAGCGGAGCTTACAATGAGCAGTTCTTC.

The J gene is TRBJ1-1, the V gene TRBV11-2, with 8 bases matching TRBD1. The CDR3 has 14 residues. From germline, CDR1 is SGHAT and CDR2 FQNNGV. Trimming took 3 bases from V and 5 from J; bases not matched to a gene: 5. This chain's CDR3 is CASSFSRGQTEAFF. The DNA of the CDR3 is TGTGCCAGCAGCTTTAGCAGGGGGCAGACTGAAGCTTTCTTT.

The rearrangement uses TRBV5-6 and TRBJ1-2; D perhaps matches TRBD1 (5 bases). Germline V CDR1 and CDR2: SGHDT, YYEEEE. This CDR3 contains 14 residues. V was clipped by 2 bases and J by 5 bases, with 13 bases between them. CDR3 DNA: TGTGCCAGCAGCTTAGGAGGGGTCCCTTATGGCTACACCTTC. This translates into CASSLGGVPYGYTF.

As to this clone: The identical CDR3 is also encoded by other nucleotide sequences in the sample. The V and J genes are TRBV7-9 and TRBJ2-7, with no clear D. The CDR3 is 11 amino acids. Trimming stripped 5 bases from V and 2 bases from J, with 4 bases between. Germline CDR1 SEHNR, CDR2 FQNEAQ (reference sequence). CDR3 amino acids: CASSRTYEQYF. The DNA for the CDR3 is TGTGCCAGCAGCCGTACCTACGAGCAGTACTTC.

This sequence joins TRBV6-5 and TRBJ1-1, with D perhaps TRBD1 (6 bases). V was trimmed by 6 bases and J by 4 bases, leaving 15 bases between them. Germline CDR1 MNHEY, CDR2 SVGAGI. There are 14 residues in the CDR3. CDR3: CASRPPRGGTEAFF. CDR3 bases: TGTGCCAGCAGGCCTCCGAGGGGGGGCACTGAAGCTTTCTTT.

This rearrangement joins TRBV6-1 to TRBJ2-7; D not certain. The germline gives CDR1 MNHNS, CDR2 SASEGT. CDR3 length: 16 amino acids. The germline V and J ends were trimmed by 2 bases and 0 bases, with 14 bases remaining between them. CDR3 sequence: CASSERSPGVSYEQYF. Written as DNA, the CDR3 is TGTGCCAGCAGTGAACGGTCTCCTGGAGTCTCCTACGAGCAGTACTTC.

This chain joins TRBV7-2 and TRBJ2-7; the D is unclear. V was trimmed by 2 bases and J by 4 bases, leaving 9 bases between them. CDR3 size: 13 residues. Per germline, CDR1 SGHTA and CDR2 FQGNSA. The CDR3, as DNA: TGTGCCAGCAGCTTATTTAAGCTTTACGAGCAGTACTTC. Translation gives CASSLFKLYEQYF.